This T cell receptor beta chain comes out of a study of vaccination effects on CD4 cells after COVID-19. The overall study: All participants had two doses of either the BNT162b2 or mRNA-1273 vaccine.

The sample holds a few counts of this clone. Its antigen is still unknown. Profiling relied on immunoSEQ multiplex PCR, and the TCRdb table lists in-frame clones only, not all of them. Counted here are some 68,000 clones, roughly three quarters occurring once; the ten biggest clones make up under 4.5%. This CDR3 is 15 amino acids long. V shed 4 bases and J 3 bases; nucleotides not matched to a gene: 3. The germline V gene encodes CDR1 LNHDA and CDR2 SQIVND (reference sequence). ViraFEST used viral peptide pools to expand antigen-specific CD4+ T cells before sequencing. CD4+ T cell isolation took place after approximately 11 days of culture. The vaccine recipients had no prior SARS-CoV-2 infection, with negative nucleocapsid antibodies. Two million PBMC were placed in each well, which was supplemented with 10 IU/ml IL-2 and 10 ug/ml peptides. Replacing half the medium with IL-2 medium was done on days 3 and 7.

General observations from the study: A shortage of convalescent patients and an absence of early post-infection timepoints characterized the study.

The chain couples TRBV19 to TRBJ1-1; 12 bases fit TRBD1. The sequence came from a human donor who received a COVID-19 vaccine. The sequenced sample was CD4+ T cells from PBMCs cultured with HCoV-OC43 spike peptides, obtained before COVID-19 vaccination. Subset here: HCoV-OC43 spike overlapping peptide pool stimulation. CDR3 nucleotide sequence: TGTGCCAGTAGTACCGGGGACAGGGGGCACACTGAAGCTTTCTTT. It is translated as CASSTGDRGHTEAFF.